Given below is one T cell receptor (beta chain) in context. Its antigen is as yet unknown. Looked up from germline, CDR1 is KGHSH and CDR2 is LQKENI. V dropped 3 bases and J dropped 1 base, with 12 bases sitting between them. The CDR3 covers 15 residues. Both about-4-week and about-12-week second-dose recipients were combined. The data originate from a study of T cell responses to AZD1222 COVID-19 vaccine. The method was immunoSEQ multiplex PCR; TCRdb's version includes in-frame clones alone and lacks a portion of them. The sample lists 140,000 to 150,000 clones; roughly 90% were seen once. Study conclusions and caveats: Just a handful of AZD1222 recipients tested seropositive at baseline. Reports indicate that nearly half of spike-specific TCRs are directed at unmutated variant regions. Repertoires were obtained solely post-peak T cell response.

The clonotype was recovered from an adult who received the AZD1222 COVID-19 vaccine. The sample here was peripheral blood, taken 28 days after the second AZD1222 dose. This sequence joins TRBV18 and TRBJ2-5; no clear D gene. The CDR3, as DNA: TGTGCCAGCTCACCCCTCGCAAGGGTCCAAGAGACCCAGTACTTC. It specifies CASSPLARVQETQYF.